The rows below give T cell receptor beta chains drawn from one sample of a study of OX40 agonist ivuxolimab in advanced cancers. The repertoire was sequenced with immunoSEQ multiplex PCR; TCRdb's copy has only in-frame clones and lacks some. Of around 74,000 clones in the sample, around 92% were seen once. The specimen was CD4+ or CD8+ T cells sorted from blood, collected in a trial of the OX40 agonist ivuxolimab. These receptors were taken from an adult with an advanced solid tumor such as melanoma, head and neck, liver or kidney cancer. Each CDR3 is given with its conserved first and last residue. Fields, in order: J gene, D gene, clone size, V gene, CDR3 protein, CDR3 DNA. D genes are given only for firm matches. For some rows the clone size is stated as once, few or many, or as a class when expanded; others skip it.

TRBJ2-7 | TRBD2 | NA | TRBV13 | CASSAGGASYEQYF | TGTGCCAGCAGCGCCGGGGGGGCCTCCTACGAGCAGTACTTC
TRBJ1-1 | NA | NA | TRBV13 | CASSLGGHTEAFF | TGTGCCAGCAGCTTAGGAGGGCACACTGAAGCTTTCTTT
TRBJ1-3 | NA | NA | TRBV7-6 | CASSPNPSGNTIYF | TGTGCCAGCAGCCCTAACCCCTCTGGAAACACCATATATTTT
TRBJ2-1 | NA | once | TRBV7-9 | CASSQEGYNEQFF | TGTGCCAGCAGCCAGGAGGGGTACAATGAGCAGTTCTTC
TRBJ2-7 | TRBD2 | NA | TRBV2 | CASSNRAGDSLSYSYEQYF | TGTGCCAGCAGTAATCGGGCGGGGGACTCCTTAAGTTATTCCTACGAGCAGTACTTC
TRBJ2-3 | NA | NA | TRBV10-1 | CASSEDFPTDTQYF | TGCGCCAGCAGTGAGGACTTTCCCACAGATACGCAGTATTTT
TRBJ2-1 | TRBD1 | NA | TRBV6-1 | CASIGQGSYNEQFF | TGTGCCAGCATTGGACAGGGATCCTACAATGAGCAGTTCTTC
TRBJ2-1 | NA | NA | TRBV5-6 | CASASPRVEQFF | TGTGCCAGCGCCTCCCCGAGGGTCGAGCAGTTCTTC
TRBJ1-1 | NA | NA | TRBV11-2 | CASSLDSLNTEAFF | TGTGCCAGCAGCCTAGACAGCCTGAACACTGAAGCTTTCTTT
TRBJ2-5 | NA | NA | TRBV30 | CAWEGTKETQYF | TGTGCCTGGGAGGGCACGAAAGAGACCCAGTACTTC
TRBJ1-2 | TRBD1 | once | TRBV14 | CASSRSGQGFYGYTF | TGTGCCAGCAGCCGAAGTGGACAGGGCTTTTATGGCTACACCTTC
TRBJ2-3 | NA | NA | TRBV7-7 | CASSSPGGDTQYF | TGTGCCAGCAGCTCCCCGGGTGGGGATACGCAGTATTTT
TRBJ2-7 | NA | NA | TRBV15 | CASSRDTAAEEQYF | TGTGCCAGCTCCCGGGACACGGCCGCGGAGGAGCAGTACTTC
TRBJ1-5 | NA | NA | TRBV6-5 | CASSYGPANQPQHF | TGTGCCAGCAGTTACGGGCCTGCGAATCAGCCCCAGCATTTT
TRBJ2-7 | TRBD1 | NA | TRBV27 | CASSLSSGTGYHEQYF | TGTGCCAGCAGTTTATCCTCTGGGACAGGGTATCACGAGCAGTACTTC
TRBJ1-1 | NA | NA | TRBV11-1 | CASRWTENTEAFF | TGTGCCAGCAGATGGACAGAGAACACTGAAGCTTTCTTT
TRBJ1-6 | TRBD1 | few | TRBV4-3 | CASSQAVDRHPLHF | TGCGCCAGCAGCCAGGCCGTGGACAGGCATCCCCTCCACTTT
TRBJ2-3 | NA | NA | TRBV5-4 | CASSLLGQGSTDTQYF | TGTGCCAGCAGCTTGTTGGGGCAGGGATCCACAGATACGCAGTATTTT